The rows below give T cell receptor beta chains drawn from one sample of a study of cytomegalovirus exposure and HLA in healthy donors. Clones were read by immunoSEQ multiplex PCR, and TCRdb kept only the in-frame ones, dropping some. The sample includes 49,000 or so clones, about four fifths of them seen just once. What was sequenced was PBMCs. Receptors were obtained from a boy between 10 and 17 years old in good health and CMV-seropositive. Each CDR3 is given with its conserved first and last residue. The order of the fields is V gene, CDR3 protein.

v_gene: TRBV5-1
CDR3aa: CASSLTLHEIYGYTF

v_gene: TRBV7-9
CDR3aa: CSSSLTGGSSYNSPLHF

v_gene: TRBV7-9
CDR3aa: CASSFSTPRAFF

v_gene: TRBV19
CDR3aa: CASRGQGGGYTF

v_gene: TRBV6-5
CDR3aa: CASSYSGSAQYF

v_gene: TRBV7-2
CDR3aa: CASSFISGNYNEQFF

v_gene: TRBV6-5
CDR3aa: CATLTGEFYNEQFF

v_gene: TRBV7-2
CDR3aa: CASSLSQRETQYF

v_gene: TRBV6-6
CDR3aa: CASSYDGIFGTDTQYF

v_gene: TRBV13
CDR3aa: CASSPSKDIPLAEAFF

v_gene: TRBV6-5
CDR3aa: CASRAQYYRAYEQYF

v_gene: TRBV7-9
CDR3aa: CASSLRFGGGGAGEQFF

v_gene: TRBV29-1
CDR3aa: CSVGQVVLDEQFF

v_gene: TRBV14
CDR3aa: CASSQALSYGTQYF

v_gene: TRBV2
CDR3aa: CASGTGTINLFF

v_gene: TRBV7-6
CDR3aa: CASREGGWDSPLHF

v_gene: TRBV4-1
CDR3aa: CASSQERDNEQFF

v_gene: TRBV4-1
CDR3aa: CASSLLGRGLSDTQYF

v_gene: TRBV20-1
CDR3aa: CSAPRGRVQFF

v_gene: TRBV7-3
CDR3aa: CASSPTGKDGYTF

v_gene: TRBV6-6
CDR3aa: CASRTTGGGPPDTQYF

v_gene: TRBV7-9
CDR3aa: CSSSSGRGFSPLHF

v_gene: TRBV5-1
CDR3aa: CASNRGGGGATDTQYF

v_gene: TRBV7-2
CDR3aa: CASSPQTGDLEKLFF

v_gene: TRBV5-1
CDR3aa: CASSLATVNSPLHF

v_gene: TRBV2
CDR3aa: CASRPGQLHEKLFF

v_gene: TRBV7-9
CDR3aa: CAGNSRVSSYNSPLHF

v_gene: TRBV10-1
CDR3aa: CASIPTEPNQPQHF

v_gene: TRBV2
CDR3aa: CASTAAETQYF

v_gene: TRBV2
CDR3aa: CASRAVPTGGGGYTF

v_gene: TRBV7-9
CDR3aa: CSSSLAPRQGENQPQHF

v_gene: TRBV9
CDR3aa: CASSVEIRETQYF

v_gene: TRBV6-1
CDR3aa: CASSVILYEQYF

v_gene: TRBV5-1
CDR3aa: CASSLDSEAFF

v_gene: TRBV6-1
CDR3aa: CASSEGIGDSSFYNYGYTF

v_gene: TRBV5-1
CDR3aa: CASSPDAIRGGYTF